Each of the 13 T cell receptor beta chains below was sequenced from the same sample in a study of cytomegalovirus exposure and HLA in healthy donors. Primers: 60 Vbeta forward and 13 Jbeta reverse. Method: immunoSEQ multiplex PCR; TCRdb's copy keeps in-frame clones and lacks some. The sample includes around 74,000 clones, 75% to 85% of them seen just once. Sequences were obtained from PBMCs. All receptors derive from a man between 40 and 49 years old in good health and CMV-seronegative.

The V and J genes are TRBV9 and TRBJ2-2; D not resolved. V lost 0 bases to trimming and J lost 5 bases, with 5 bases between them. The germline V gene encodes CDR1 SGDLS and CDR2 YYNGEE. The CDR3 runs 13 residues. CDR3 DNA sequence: TGTGCCAGCAGCGTAGGAGCTACCGGGGAGCTGTTTTTT. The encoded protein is CASSVGATGELFF.

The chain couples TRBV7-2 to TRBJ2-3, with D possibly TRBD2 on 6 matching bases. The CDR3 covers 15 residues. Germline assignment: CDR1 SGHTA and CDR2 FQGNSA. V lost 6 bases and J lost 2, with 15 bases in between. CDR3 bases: TGTGCCAGCAGACTAGCAGGTGGGGACACAGATACGCAGTATTTT. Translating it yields CASRLAGGDTDTQYF.

CDR3 amino acids: CASSRLAEQETQYF. DNA of the CDR3: TGTGCCAGCAGCAGACTAGCGGAACAAGAGACCCAGTACTTC. The chain links TRBV14 to TRBJ2-5; 9 bases align to TRBD2. The CDR3 runs 14 residues. The trim removed 5 bases at V and 2 bases at J, leaving 3 bases unmatched. Germline CDR1 SGHDN, CDR2 FVKESK.

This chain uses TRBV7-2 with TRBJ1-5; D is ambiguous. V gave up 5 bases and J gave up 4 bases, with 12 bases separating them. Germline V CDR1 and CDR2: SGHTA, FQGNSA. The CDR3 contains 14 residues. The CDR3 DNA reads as TGTGCCAGCAGCGCCGGACTCCATAATCAGCCCCAGCATTTT. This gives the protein CASSAGLHNQPQHF. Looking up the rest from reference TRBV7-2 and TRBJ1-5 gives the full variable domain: GAGVSQSPSNKVTEKGKDVELRCDPISGHTALYWYRQSLGQGLEFLIYFQGNSAPDKSGLPSDRFSAERTGGSVSTLTIQRTQQEDSAVYLCASSAGLHNQPQHFGDGTRLSIL.

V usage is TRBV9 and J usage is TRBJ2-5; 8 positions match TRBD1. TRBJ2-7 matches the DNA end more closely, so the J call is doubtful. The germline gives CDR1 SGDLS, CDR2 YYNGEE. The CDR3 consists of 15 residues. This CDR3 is CASGSGQATTYEQYF. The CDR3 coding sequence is TGTGCCAGCGGATCGGGACAGGCCACAACCTACGAGCAGTACTTC.

The CDR3 sequence: CASSGRTGGSPLHF. The DNA for the CDR3 is TGCGCCAGCAGCGGCCGGACAGGGGGTTCACCCCTCCACTTT. This chain joins TRBV5-1 and TRBJ1-6, with 10 bases identical to TRBD1. V gave up 4 bases and J gave up 9 bases; unmatched junction bases: 4. This CDR3 spans 14 amino acids. The germline V gene encodes CDR1 SGHRS and CDR2 YFSETQ. Supplemented by reference TRBV5-1 and TRBJ1-6, the full variable domain reads KAGVTQTPRYLIKTRGQQVTLSCSPISGHRSVSWYQQTPGQGLQFLFEYFSETQRNKGNFPGRFSGRQFSNSRSEMNVSTLELGDSALYLCASSGRTGGSPLHFGNGTRLTVT.

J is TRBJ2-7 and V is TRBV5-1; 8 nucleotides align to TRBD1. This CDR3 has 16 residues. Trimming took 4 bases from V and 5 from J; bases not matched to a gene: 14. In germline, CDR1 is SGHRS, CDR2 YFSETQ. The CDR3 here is CASSTTIQGGRDEQYF. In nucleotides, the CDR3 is TGCGCCAGCAGCACCACCATACAGGGGGGTAGGGACGAGCAGTACTTC.

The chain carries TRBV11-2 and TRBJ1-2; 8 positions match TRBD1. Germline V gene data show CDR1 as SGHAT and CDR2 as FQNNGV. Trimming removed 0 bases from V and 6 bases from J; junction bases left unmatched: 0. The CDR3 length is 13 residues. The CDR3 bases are TGTGCCAGCAGCTTAGACAGGGGGCATGGCTACACCTTC. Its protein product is CASSLDRGHGYTF. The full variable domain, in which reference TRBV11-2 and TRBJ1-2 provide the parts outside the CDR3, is EAGVAQSPRYKIIEKRQSVAFWCNPISGHATLYWYQQILGQGPKLLIQFQNNGVVDDSQLPKDRFSAERLKGVDSTLKIQPAKLEDSAVYLCASSLDRGHGYTFGSGTRLTVV.

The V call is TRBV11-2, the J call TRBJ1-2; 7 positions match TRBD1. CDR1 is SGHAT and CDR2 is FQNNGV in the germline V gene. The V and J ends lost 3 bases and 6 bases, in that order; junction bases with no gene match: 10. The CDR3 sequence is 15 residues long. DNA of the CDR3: TGTGCCAGCAGCTTCCCTTGGGACAGATCTAATGGCTACACCTTC. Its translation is CASSFPWDRSNGYTF.

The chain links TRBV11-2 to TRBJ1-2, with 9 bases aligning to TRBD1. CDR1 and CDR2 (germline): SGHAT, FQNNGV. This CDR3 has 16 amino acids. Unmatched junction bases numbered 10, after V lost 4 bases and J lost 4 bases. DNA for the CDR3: TGTGCCAGCAGCTCTCCTCCGGGACAGGGTCCCTATGGCTACACCTTC. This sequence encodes CASSSPPGQGPYGYTF.

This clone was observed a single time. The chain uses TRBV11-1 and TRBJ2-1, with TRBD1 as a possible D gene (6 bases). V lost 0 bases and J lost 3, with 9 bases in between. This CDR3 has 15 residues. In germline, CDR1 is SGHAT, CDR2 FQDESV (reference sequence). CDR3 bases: TGTGCCAGCAGCTTAGCCCCGGACAGCTACAATGAGCAGTTCTTC. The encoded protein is CASSLAPDSYNEQFF.

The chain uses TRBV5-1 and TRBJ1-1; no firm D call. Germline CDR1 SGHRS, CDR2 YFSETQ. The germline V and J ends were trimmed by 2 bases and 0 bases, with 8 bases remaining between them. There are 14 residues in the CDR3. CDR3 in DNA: TGCGCCAGCAGCTTAGACATCATGAACACTGAAGCTTTCTTT. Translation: CASSLDIMNTEAFF. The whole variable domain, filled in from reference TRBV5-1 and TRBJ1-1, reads KAGVTQTPRYLIKTRGQQVTLSCSPISGHRSVSWYQQTPGQGLQFLFEYFSETQRNKGNFPGRFSGRQFSNSRSEMNVSTLELGDSALYLCASSLDIMNTEAFFGQGTRLTVV.

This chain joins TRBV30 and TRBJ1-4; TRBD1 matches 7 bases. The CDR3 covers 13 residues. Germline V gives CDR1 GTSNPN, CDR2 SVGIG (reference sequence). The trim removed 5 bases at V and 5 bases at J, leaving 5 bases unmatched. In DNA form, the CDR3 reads TGTGCCTGGGAACGACAGGGAAATGAAAAACTGTTTTTT. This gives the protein CAWERQGNEKLFF.